The rows below give T cell receptor beta chains drawn from one sample of a study of regulatory T cells in long-lasting Graves disease. TCRdb itself ran the multiplex PCR reads through MiXCR, one entry per CDR3 protein. The top ten clones hold approximately 8% of a sample with around 450,000 distinct CDR3 sequences, 15% of them seen once. The same sample was also used in a study of T cells in Graves' hyperthyroidism and ophthalmopathy.

This material consisted of peripheral blood mononuclear cells (PBMCs), taken at new diagnosis, from a patient treated with antithyroid drugs. The origin of the receptors is a woman between 40 and 55 years old with Graves disease. Both conserved end residues are part of each CDR3. Each record gives: J gene, D gene, V gene, clone size, CDR3 DNA, CDR3 protein. A D gene is named only where the DNA matches it firmly. Clone size is stated in some rows and not others, as once, few, many or a class when expanded.

J gene: TRBJ1-1; D gene: TRBD1; V gene: TRBV6-2/TRBV6-3; clone size: many; CDR3 DNA: TGTGCCAGCAGTTACCCCGAACCGGGACAGCTTATGAACACTGAAGCTTTCTTT; CDR3 protein: CASSYPEPGQLMNTEAFF
J gene: TRBJ2-7; D gene: TRBD2; V gene: TRBV28; clone size: many; CDR3 DNA: TGTGCCAGCAGTTCGAGCGGGGAAACCCACTACGAGCAGTACTTC; CDR3 protein: CASSSSGETHYEQYF
J gene: TRBJ2-3; D gene: TRBD2; V gene: TRBV28; clone size: -; CDR3 DNA: TGTGCCAGCAGTCCACCCCATGGACTAGCGGGTAACACAGATACGCAGTATTTT; CDR3 protein: CASSPPHGLAGNTDTQYF
J gene: TRBJ2-1; D gene: -; V gene: TRBV4-3; clone size: -; CDR3 DNA: TGCGCCAGCAGCCAAGATCCCTGGTACAATGAGCAGTTCTTC; CDR3 protein: CASSQDPWYNEQFF
J gene: TRBJ1-1; D gene: -; V gene: TRBV6-9; clone size: -; CDR3 DNA: TGTGCCAGCAGGTATATTGGCACTGAAGCTTTCTTT; CDR3 protein: CASRYIGTEAFF
J gene: TRBJ2-3; D gene: TRBD2; V gene: TRBV13; clone size: -; CDR3 DNA: TGTGCCAGCAGCTTAGGGACTAGCGGGAGGGTCACAGATACGCAGTATTTT; CDR3 protein: CASSLGTSGRVTDTQYF
J gene: TRBJ2-5; D gene: TRBD2; V gene: TRBV13; clone size: many; CDR3 DNA: TGTGCCAGCAGCCACCGGGGCCTAGCGGGAGGATTGGAGACCCAGTACTTC; CDR3 protein: CASSHRGLAGGLETQYF
J gene: TRBJ1-5; D gene: -; V gene: TRBV19; clone size: few; CDR3 DNA: TGTGCCAGTAGTATACAGGACCCCAGGACCGGGCCCCAGCATTTT; CDR3 protein: CASSIQDPRTGPQHF
J gene: TRBJ2-7; D gene: TRBD1; V gene: TRBV12-3/TRBV12-4; clone size: many; CDR3 DNA: TGTGCCAGCAGTTTCCTGGGGACAGGGTCTGACGAGCAGTACTTC; CDR3 protein: CASSFLGTGSDEQYF
J gene: TRBJ1-5; D gene: -; V gene: TRBV12-3/TRBV12-4; clone size: many; CDR3 DNA: TGTGCCAGCAGTTTAGGAATCCCCGCCCAGCATTTT; CDR3 protein: CASSLGIPAQHF
J gene: TRBJ1-5; D gene: -; V gene: TRBV6-2/TRBV6-3; clone size: few; CDR3 DNA: TGTGCCAGCAGTTACTCATCCAGGATGAGATATAGCAATCAGCCCCAGCATTTT; CDR3 protein: CASSYSSRMRYSNQPQHF
J gene: TRBJ1-6; D gene: TRBD1; V gene: TRBV5-4; clone size: -; CDR3 DNA: TGTGCCAGCAGTTCCGACAGGGGGCTTAATTCACCCCTCCACTTT; CDR3 protein: CASSSDRGLNSPLHF
J gene: TRBJ2-1; D gene: -; V gene: TRBV12-3/TRBV12-4; clone size: -; CDR3 DNA: TGTGCCAGCAGTTTAGGGACTACCCCCAACAATGAGCAGTTCTTC; CDR3 protein: CASSLGTTPNNEQFF
J gene: TRBJ1-2; D gene: -; V gene: TRBV5-4; clone size: -; CDR3 DNA: TGTGCCAGCAGCTTGGAGGGACGGTATGGCTACACCTTC; CDR3 protein: CASSLEGRYGYTF
J gene: TRBJ2-3; D gene: -; V gene: TRBV20-1; clone size: -; CDR3 DNA: TGCAGTGCTAGAGATTTAGAGCGAGACACAGATACGCAGTATTTT; CDR3 protein: CSARDLERDTDTQYF
J gene: TRBJ2-3; D gene: TRBD2; V gene: TRBV6-1; clone size: -; CDR3 DNA: TGTGCCCTCCGGGAGGGAGCGGCAGATACGCAGTATTTT; CDR3 protein: CALREGAADTQYF
J gene: TRBJ2-5; D gene: TRBD2; V gene: TRBV20-1; clone size: -; CDR3 DNA: TGCAGTGCGGTTAGCGGGAGCTTGGAAGAGACCCAGTACTTC; CDR3 protein: CSAVSGSLEETQYF
J gene: TRBJ1-1; D gene: -; V gene: TRBV2; clone size: many; CDR3 DNA: TGTGCCAGCAAGCAACAGGACCTCAACACTGAAGCTTTCTTT; CDR3 protein: CASKQQDLNTEAFF
J gene: TRBJ2-6; D gene: -; V gene: TRBV12-3/TRBV12-4; clone size: many; CDR3 DNA: TGTGCCAGCAGTTTGATTTATGCAGATTCTGGGGCCAACGTCCTGACTTTC; CDR3 protein: CASSLIYADSGANVLTF
J gene: TRBJ2-6; D gene: TRBD1; V gene: TRBV7-3; clone size: once; CDR3 DNA: TGTGCCAGCAGCGCAACAGGGGTTTTAGGCTCTGGGGCCAACGTCCTGACTTTC; CDR3 protein: CASSATGVLGSGANVLTF
J gene: TRBJ2-4; D gene: TRBD1; V gene: TRBV30; clone size: few; CDR3 DNA: TGTGCCTGGAGTTCTGGCGGTCAGGACAGGGGTGGGTCAATAGCCAAAAACATTCAGTACTTC; CDR3 protein: CAWSSGGQDRGGSIAKNIQYF
J gene: TRBJ2-5; D gene: TRBD2; V gene: TRBV20-1; clone size: many; CDR3 DNA: TGCAGTGCCAATCCGACTAGCGGGAGATTGGAGACCCAGTACTTC; CDR3 protein: CSANPTSGRLETQYF
J gene: TRBJ2-7; D gene: -; V gene: TRBV6-5; clone size: -; CDR3 DNA: TGTGCCAGCAGTTTTCAATCGGGGAACTACGAGCAGTACTTC; CDR3 protein: CASSFQSGNYEQYF
J gene: TRBJ2-1; D gene: -; V gene: TRBV4-1; clone size: -; CDR3 DNA: TGCGCCAGCAGCCAAGATCCGGCAGACAACTCCTACAATGAGCAGTTCTTC; CDR3 protein: CASSQDPADNSYNEQFF
J gene: TRBJ2-3; D gene: TRBD2; V gene: TRBV6-2/TRBV6-3; clone size: many; CDR3 DNA: TGTGCCAGCACCCCGACTAGCGGAAGAACAGATACGCAGTATTTT; CDR3 protein: CASTPTSGRTDTQYF
J gene: TRBJ1-1; D gene: TRBD1; V gene: TRBV12-3/TRBV12-4; clone size: many; CDR3 DNA: TGTGCCAGCAGGCTCACGGGACAGGGGAACACTGAAGCTTTCTTT; CDR3 protein: CASRLTGQGNTEAFF
J gene: TRBJ2-3; D gene: -; V gene: TRBV20-1; clone size: -; CDR3 DNA: TGCAGTGCTAGAGTGGCAGGGGATAGGACAGATACGCGGTATTTT; CDR3 protein: CSARVAGDRTDTRYF
J gene: TRBJ2-5; D gene: -; V gene: TRBV28; clone size: -; CDR3 DNA: TGTGCCAGCACAAACTGGGGGAGCCAAGAGACCCAGTACTTC; CDR3 protein: CASTNWGSQETQYF
J gene: TRBJ2-1; D gene: TRBD2; V gene: TRBV28; clone size: many; CDR3 DNA: TGTGCCAGCAGGGGTAGCGGGAGGGGCTACAATGAGCAGTTCTTC; CDR3 protein: CASRGSGRGYNEQFF
J gene: TRBJ2-1; D gene: -; V gene: TRBV30; clone size: many; CDR3 DNA: TGTGCCTGGAGTGACTCCCCTCCCAGGGTAGATTTCAATGAGCAGTTCTTC; CDR3 protein: CAWSDSPPRVDFNEQFF
J gene: TRBJ2-1; D gene: -; V gene: TRBV30; clone size: many; CDR3 DNA: TGTGCCTGGAGAGCAGCCAAGGGGATCCAGTTCTTC; CDR3 protein: CAWRAAKGIQFF
J gene: TRBJ2-5; D gene: TRBD1; V gene: TRBV7-2; clone size: few; CDR3 DNA: TGTGCCAGCAGCAAGGACAGGGGGCGAGAGGCCCAGTACTTC; CDR3 protein: CASSKDRGREAQYF
J gene: TRBJ2-3; D gene: TRBD2; V gene: TRBV20-1; clone size: few; CDR3 DNA: TGCAGTGCTAGAGTGACTAGCGGGAGGACGGTTACGCAGTATTTT; CDR3 protein: CSARVTSGRTVTQYF
J gene: TRBJ2-1; D gene: TRBD2; V gene: TRBV11-2; clone size: many; CDR3 DNA: TGTGCCAGCAGGTCCGGCAGACTAGCGGGAGATACTGAGCAGTTCTTC; CDR3 protein: CASRSGRLAGDTEQFF
J gene: TRBJ2-1; D gene: TRBD2; V gene: TRBV7-8; clone size: many; CDR3 DNA: TGTGCCAGCAGCTTAGGTCCTAGCGGAAGCTTCAGGAATGAGCAGTTCTTC; CDR3 protein: CASSLGPSGSFRNEQFF
J gene: TRBJ2-7; D gene: -; V gene: TRBV19; clone size: few; CDR3 DNA: TGTGCCAGTAGTGAGACAGGAGTTTACGAGCAGTACTTC; CDR3 protein: CASSETGVYEQYF
J gene: TRBJ1-2; D gene: -; V gene: TRBV6-2/TRBV6-3; clone size: many; CDR3 DNA: TGTGCCAGCAGTTACGTACAGGGACCCAACTATGGCTACACCTTC; CDR3 protein: CASSYVQGPNYGYTF
J gene: TRBJ2-1; D gene: TRBD2; V gene: TRBV7-2; clone size: many; CDR3 DNA: TGTGCCAGCAGCTTCTCGGGGACTAGCGGTTACAATGAGCAGTTCTTC; CDR3 protein: CASSFSGTSGYNEQFF
J gene: TRBJ1-5; D gene: -; V gene: TRBV18; clone size: many; CDR3 DNA: TGTGCCAGCTCACTGGGGCCTAGCAATCAGCCCCAGCATTTT; CDR3 protein: CASSLGPSNQPQHF
J gene: TRBJ2-7; D gene: TRBD1; V gene: TRBV27; clone size: -; CDR3 DNA: TGTGCCAGCGGTGGGACAGGGGCTTACGAGCAGTACTTC; CDR3 protein: CASGGTGAYEQYF
J gene: TRBJ2-7; D gene: TRBD1; V gene: TRBV28; clone size: many; CDR3 DNA: TGTGCCAGCAGGATGGGACAGGGGCGAACATACGAGCAGTACTTC; CDR3 protein: CASRMGQGRTYEQYF
J gene: TRBJ2-7; D gene: TRBD2; V gene: TRBV7-9; clone size: few; CDR3 DNA: TGTGCCAGCAGCTTGCTAGCGGCCCTAGGCGAGCAGTACTTC; CDR3 protein: CASSLLAALGEQYF
J gene: TRBJ2-7; D gene: -; V gene: TRBV18; clone size: few; CDR3 DNA: TGTGCCAGCTCACCTCAGGCAACTTCTATCTACGAGCAGTACTTC; CDR3 protein: CASSPQATSIYEQYF
J gene: TRBJ2-3; D gene: -; V gene: TRBV19; clone size: few; CDR3 DNA: TGTGCCAGTAGTATAGATCCGTCTTCCACAGATACGCAGTATTTT; CDR3 protein: CASSIDPSSTDTQYF
J gene: TRBJ1-1; D gene: -; V gene: TRBV2; clone size: many; CDR3 DNA: TGTGCCAGCAGCTTAGAAGGATCGAACACTGAAGCTTTCTTT; CDR3 protein: CASSLEGSNTEAFF